Presented here are 8 T cell receptor beta chains from one specimen sequenced in a study of cytomegalovirus exposure and HLA in healthy donors (dated by TCRdb to the late 2010s). The protocol used for the library was the immunoSEQ multiplex PCR assay. TCRdb took over this immuneACCESS table, retaining in-frame rearrangements with V and J assigned. Such tables are incomplete; in checked studies, under half of the missing clones stem from an unresolved V gene, and the remainder is unexplained. In all, the sample holds about 300,000 clones, and over 75% of those were seen once. The ten largest clones add up to 0.92% of the sample. The sample taken for sequencing was PBMCs. These receptors were taken from a woman aged 18-29 years in good health and CMV-seronegative.

The table lists this clone with a count of one. The chain employs TRBV27 and TRBJ2-2; D is ambiguous. Germline V gives CDR1 MNHEY, CDR2 SMNVEV (reference sequence). The CDR3 runs to 13 residues. Trimming took off 3 bases at V and 6 bases at J, with 8 bases between the two ends. The CDR3 DNA reads as TGTGCCAGCAGTTTCCCTTCCGCCGGGGAGCTGTTTTTT. Its translation: CASSFPSAGELFF.

This chain joins TRBV6-1 and TRBJ1-3; no clear D. The CDR3 has 11 residues. CDR1 is MNHNS, CDR2 SASEGT, per germline. With 7 bases removed from V and 7 bases from J, the gap between germline ends came to 8 bases. The CDR3 DNA is TGTGCCAGCATTGTCGTCAACACCATATATTTT. Amino acid sequence: CASIVVNTIYF.

The genes are TRBV4-1 and TRBJ2-1; maybe TRBD2 (5 bases). CDR3 length: 15 amino acids. Germline V lookup: CDR1 MGHRA, CDR2 YSYEKL. V lost 0 bases and J lost 3, with 9 bases in between. The CDR3 sequence: CASSQDRGIYNEQFF. In DNA, the CDR3 is TGCGCCAGCAGCCAAGATAGAGGGATCTACAATGAGCAGTTCTTC.

The chain has TRBV7-6 and TRBJ1-2; 8 nucleotides agree with TRBD1. Germline CDR1 SGHVS, CDR2 FNYEAQ. V shed 0 bases, J shed 6 bases, and the junction held 0 bases outside the gene matches. The CDR3 extends over 13 amino acids. CDR3 residues: CASSLATGDGYTF. DNA of the CDR3: TGTGCCAGCAGCTTAGCGACAGGGGATGGCTACACCTTC.

Regarding this clone: One end of the junction is discordant with germline, which a read error may explain. The chain links TRBV28 to TRBJ2-7; 9 nucleotides align to TRBD2. This CDR3 spans 15 amino acids. In germline, CDR1 is MDHEN, CDR2 SYDVKM. CDR3 sequence reads: CASRESGRPSHEQYF. Here the CDR3 DNA reads TGTGCCAGCAGGGAGAGCGGGAGGCCCTCCCACGAGCAGTACTTC.

The CDR3 DNA is TGTGCCTCCAAGGGACTAGCGGGTGGCAATGAGCAGTTCTTC. This codes for CASKGLAGGNEQFF. The chain carries TRBV10-3 and TRBJ2-1; 12 nucleotides match TRBD2. The CDR3 is made up of 14 amino acids. V lost 11 bases to trimming and J lost 6 bases; unmatched junction nucleotides: 8. The germline CDR1 and CDR2 sequences are ENHRY and SYGVKD.

V gene TRBV28 combines with J gene TRBJ2-5, with D perhaps matching TRBD1 (5 bases). With 6 bases removed from V and 7 bases from J, the gap between germline ends came to 12 bases. CDR1 and CDR2 (germline): MDHEN, SYDVKM. CDR3 size: 12 residues. CDR3 DNA: TGTGCCAGCAGGGGGCCCTCGGGGACCCAGTACTTC. It encodes CASRGPSGTQYF. Combining the CDR3 with reference TRBV28 and TRBJ2-5 gives the whole variable domain DVKVTQSSRYLVKRTGEKVFLECVQDMDHENMFWYRQDPGLGLRLIYFSYDVKMKEKGDIPEGYSVSREKKERFSLILESASTNQTSMYLCASRGPSGTQYFGPGTRLLVL.

This chain links TRBV5-1 with TRBJ2-1; TRBD2 matches 7 bases. The V gene end was trimmed by 0 bases and the J gene end by 5 bases; junction bases not matched to a gene: 23. CDR1 is SGHRS, CDR2 YFSETQ, per germline. This CDR3 is built from 21 residues. CDR3 nucleotides: TGCGCCAGCAGCTTGGAGGGTTTCCTAGCGGAGCCCCAGTGGGTTGACAATGAGCAGTTCTTC. It encodes CASSLEGFLAEPQWVDNEQFF.